Given below is one T cell receptor beta chain in context. Its antigen is unknown. The input lacks base qualities; no much larger clone sits a single base away. From a lookup of the germline V gene (reference sequence), CDR1 and CDR2 are MNHNY and SVGAGI. Trimming costs V 3 bases and J 7 bases, and their ends lie 10 bases apart. The CDR3 holds 13 amino acids from the cysteine to the phenylalanine. Only the CDR3 DNA stays, 39 bases, in frame from base 1. The entry originates in a study of control samples from healthy donors and cancer patients (dated by TCRdb to the early 2020s). The library was made by the immunoSEQ multiplex PCR assay. TCRdb provides this immuneACCESS table in a form limited to in-frame rearrangements. Some clones are lacking; in checked studies, under half of them reflect an unresolved V gene, and why the rest are absent is not known. The sample has about 120,000 clones on record, approximately 88% of them singletons. Together, the top ten hold approximately 39% of the sample.

The rearrangement combines TRBV6-6 with TRBJ1-5; there is no confident call for the D gene. The receptor's source is a middle-aged man in good health. Sequenced material: blood. The sequenced DNA: TGTGCCAGCAGTTATGAAGGTTACCAGCCCCAGCATTTT. Its protein is CASSYEGYQPQHF.